This T cell receptor (beta chain) is drawn from a study of shared clonotypes between healthy human individuals. The germline V gene encodes CDR1 MGHRA and CDR2 YSYEKL. With V trimmed by 4 bases and J by 4 bases, 5 bases remained unmatched. This CDR3 region has 14 residues. Regarding this clone: Its matching antigen is unknown. The sample contains more than one DNA sequence encoding this CDR3.

Study-level points and caveats: Across four donors, naive CD4 shared roughly 5.2%, naive CD8 3.5% to 4%, memory CD4 2% to 2.5%, memory CD8 over 0.3%. Estimated clonotype richness was generally higher in naive than memory subsets.

Naive CD8 cells were CD45RO-negative, positively selected for CCR7, excluding terminally differentiated effector memory CD45RA+ cells. Using immunoSEQ multiplex PCR, the repertoire was profiled, and TCRdb retains in-frame clones only, with some absent. The sample gives some 1,900,000 clones, roughly 94% of which show up once; under 1.5% is in the top ten. The sample taken for sequencing was naive CD8+ T cells sorted from blood. The clonotype originates from a man younger than 35 in good health. The chain employs TRBV4-1 and TRBJ2-7; 9 nucleotides agree with TRBD2. CDR3 sequence reads: CASSRPGLAYEQYF. CDR3 coding DNA: TGCGCCAGCAGCCGGCCGGGACTAGCTTACGAGCAGTACTTC.